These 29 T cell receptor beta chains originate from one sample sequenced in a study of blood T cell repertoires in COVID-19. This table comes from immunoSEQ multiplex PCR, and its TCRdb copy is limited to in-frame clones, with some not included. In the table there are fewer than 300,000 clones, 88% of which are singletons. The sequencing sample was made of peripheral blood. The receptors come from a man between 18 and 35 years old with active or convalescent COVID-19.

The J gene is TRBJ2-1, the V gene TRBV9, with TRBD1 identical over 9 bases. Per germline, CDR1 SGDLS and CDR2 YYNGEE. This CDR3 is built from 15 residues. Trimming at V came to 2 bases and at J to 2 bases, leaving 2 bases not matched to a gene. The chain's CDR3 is CASSVGQGTYNEQFF. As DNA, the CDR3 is TGTGCCAGCAGCGTCGGACAGGGGACCTACAATGAGCAGTTCTTC.

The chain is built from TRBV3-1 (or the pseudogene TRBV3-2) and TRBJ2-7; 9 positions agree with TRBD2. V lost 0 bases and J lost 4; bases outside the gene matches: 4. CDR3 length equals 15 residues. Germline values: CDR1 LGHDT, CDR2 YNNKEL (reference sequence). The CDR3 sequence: CASSQDAGGRYEQYF. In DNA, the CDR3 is TGTGCCAGCAGCCAAGATGCGGGGGGGCGGTACGAGCAGTACTTC.

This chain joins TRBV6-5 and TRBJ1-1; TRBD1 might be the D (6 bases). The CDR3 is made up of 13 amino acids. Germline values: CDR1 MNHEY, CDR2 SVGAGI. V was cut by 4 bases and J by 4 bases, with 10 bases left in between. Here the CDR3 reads CASSSQGGTEAFF. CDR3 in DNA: TGTGCCAGCAGTTCACAGGGCGGCACTGAAGCTTTCTTT.

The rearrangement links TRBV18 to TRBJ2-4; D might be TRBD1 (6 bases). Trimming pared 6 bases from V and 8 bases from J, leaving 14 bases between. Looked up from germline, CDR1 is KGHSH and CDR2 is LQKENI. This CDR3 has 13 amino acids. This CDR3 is CASSTDRTDIQYF. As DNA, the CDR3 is TGTGCCAGCTCGACGGACAGAACGGACATTCAGTACTTC.

This CDR3 reads CASALRVTYNSQETQYF. The CDR3 DNA reads as TGTGCTAGTGCCCTGAGGGTCACCTACAATAGCCAAGAGACCCAGTACTTC. This chain joins TRBV12-5 and TRBJ2-5; TRBD2 might be the D (5 bases). This CDR3 is 17 amino acids long. Trimming took off 7 bases at V and 1 base at J, with 22 bases between the two ends. The germline gives CDR1 LGHNT, CDR2 FRNRAP.

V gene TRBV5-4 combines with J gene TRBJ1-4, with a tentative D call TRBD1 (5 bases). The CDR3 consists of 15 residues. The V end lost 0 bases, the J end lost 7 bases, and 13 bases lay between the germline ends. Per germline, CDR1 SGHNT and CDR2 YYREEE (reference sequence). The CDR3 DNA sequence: TGTGCCAGCAGCTTGGAAGCACAGGAAAGTGAAAAACTGTTTTTT. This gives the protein CASSLEAQESEKLFF.

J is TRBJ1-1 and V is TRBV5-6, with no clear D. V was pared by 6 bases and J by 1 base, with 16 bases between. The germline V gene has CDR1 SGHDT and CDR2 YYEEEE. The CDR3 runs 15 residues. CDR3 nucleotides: TGTGCCAGCACCCGCTCTTTTCGGGGGAACACTGAAGCTTTCTTT. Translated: CASTRSFRGNTEAFF.

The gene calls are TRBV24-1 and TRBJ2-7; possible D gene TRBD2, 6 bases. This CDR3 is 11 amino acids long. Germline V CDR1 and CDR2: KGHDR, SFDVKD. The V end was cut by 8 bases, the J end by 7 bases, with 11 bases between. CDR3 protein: CATKEGREQYF. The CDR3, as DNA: TGTGCCACCAAGGAAGGGAGGGAGCAGTACTTC.

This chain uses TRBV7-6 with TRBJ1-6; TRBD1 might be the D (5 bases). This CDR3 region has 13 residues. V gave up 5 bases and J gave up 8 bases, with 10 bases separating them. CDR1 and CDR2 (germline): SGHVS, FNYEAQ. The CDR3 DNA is TGTGCCAGCAGCACGGGACTTCATTCACCCCTCCACTTT. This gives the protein CASSTGLHSPLHF.

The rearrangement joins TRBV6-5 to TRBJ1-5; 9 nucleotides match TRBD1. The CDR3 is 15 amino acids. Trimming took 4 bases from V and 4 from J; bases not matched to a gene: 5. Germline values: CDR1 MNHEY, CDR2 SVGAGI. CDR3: CASSLDRGGNQPQHF. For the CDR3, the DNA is TGTGCCAGCAGTTTGGACAGGGGCGGTAATCAGCCCCAGCATTTT.

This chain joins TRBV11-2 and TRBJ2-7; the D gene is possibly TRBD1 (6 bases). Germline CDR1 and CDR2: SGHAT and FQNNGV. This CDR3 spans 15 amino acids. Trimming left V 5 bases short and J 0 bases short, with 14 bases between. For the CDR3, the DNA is TGTGCCAGCAGCCCGCGACAGGACAGCTCCTACGAGCAGTACTTC. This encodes CASSPRQDSSYEQYF. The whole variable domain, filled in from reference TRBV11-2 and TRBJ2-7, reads EAGVAQSPRYKIIEKRQSVAFWCNPISGHATLYWYQQILGQGPKLLIQFQNNGVVDDSQLPKDRFSAERLKGVDSTLKIQPAKLEDSAVYLCASSPRQDSSYEQYFGPGTRLTVT.

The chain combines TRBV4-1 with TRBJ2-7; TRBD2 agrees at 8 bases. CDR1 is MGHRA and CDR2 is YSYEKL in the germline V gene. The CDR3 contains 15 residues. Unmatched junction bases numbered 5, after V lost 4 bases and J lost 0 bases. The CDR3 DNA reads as TGCGCCAGCAGCCTTACGGGGGGGAGCTCCTACGAGCAGTACTTC. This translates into CASSLTGGSSYEQYF.

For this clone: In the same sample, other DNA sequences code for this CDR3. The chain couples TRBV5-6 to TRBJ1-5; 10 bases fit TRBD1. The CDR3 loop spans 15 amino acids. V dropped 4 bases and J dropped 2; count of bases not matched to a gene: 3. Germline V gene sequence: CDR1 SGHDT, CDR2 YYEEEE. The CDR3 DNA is TGTGCCAGCAGCCTCGGGACAGGGGGCAATCAGCCCCAGCATTTT. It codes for CASSLGTGGNQPQHF.

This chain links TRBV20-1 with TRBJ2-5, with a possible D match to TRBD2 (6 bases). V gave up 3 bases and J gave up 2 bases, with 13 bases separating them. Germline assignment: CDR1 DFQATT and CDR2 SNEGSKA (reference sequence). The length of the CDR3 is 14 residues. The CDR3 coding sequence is TGCAGTGCTAGTGGGTTAGCGGTTCAAGAGACCCAGTACTTC. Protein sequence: CSASGLAVQETQYF.

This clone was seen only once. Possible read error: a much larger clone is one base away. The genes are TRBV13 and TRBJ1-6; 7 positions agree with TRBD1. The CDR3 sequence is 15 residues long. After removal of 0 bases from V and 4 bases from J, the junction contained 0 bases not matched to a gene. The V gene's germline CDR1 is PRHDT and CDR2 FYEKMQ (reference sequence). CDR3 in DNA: TGTGCCAGCAGCTTAGGGACAGGGTATAATTCACCCCTCCACTTT. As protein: CASSLGTGYNSPLHF.

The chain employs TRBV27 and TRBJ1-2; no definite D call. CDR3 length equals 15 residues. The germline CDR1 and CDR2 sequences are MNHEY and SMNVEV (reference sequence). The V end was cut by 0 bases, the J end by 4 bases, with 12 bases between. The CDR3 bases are TGTGCCAGCAGTTTATCCCCTGGTGGAGGCTATGGCTACACCTTC. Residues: CASSLSPGGGYGYTF.

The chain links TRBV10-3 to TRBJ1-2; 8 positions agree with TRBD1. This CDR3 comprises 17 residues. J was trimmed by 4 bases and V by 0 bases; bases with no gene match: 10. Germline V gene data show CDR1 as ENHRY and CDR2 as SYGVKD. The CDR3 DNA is TGTGCCATCAGTGAGTCGGCGCAGGGGGCTGGGAGCTATGGCTACACCTTC. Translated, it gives CAISESAQGAGSYGYTF.

The CDR3 DNA reads as TGTGCCAGCAGCTTCCTAGCGGGGAGCTCCTACAATGAGCAGTTCTTC. Translated: CASSFLAGSSYNEQFF. The V call is TRBV7-6, the J call TRBJ2-1; 9 nucleotides agree with TRBD2. The germline V gene encodes CDR1 SGHVS and CDR2 FNYEAQ. This CDR3 spans 16 amino acids. Germline trimming cut 3 bases from V and 0 bases from J; bases unmatched to any gene: 3.

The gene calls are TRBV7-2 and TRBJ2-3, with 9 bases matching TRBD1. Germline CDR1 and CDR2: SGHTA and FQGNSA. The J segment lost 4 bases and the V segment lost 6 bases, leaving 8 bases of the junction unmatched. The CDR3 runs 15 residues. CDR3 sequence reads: CASSPDRGIADTQYF. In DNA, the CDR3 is TGTGCCAGCAGTCCCGACAGGGGGATCGCAGATACGCAGTATTTT.

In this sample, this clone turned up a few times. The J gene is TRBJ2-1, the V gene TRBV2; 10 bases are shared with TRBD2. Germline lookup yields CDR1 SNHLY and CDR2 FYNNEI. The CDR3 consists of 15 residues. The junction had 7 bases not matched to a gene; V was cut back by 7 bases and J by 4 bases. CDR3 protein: CASNKLAGTYNEQFF. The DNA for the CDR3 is TGTGCCAGCAACAAACTAGCGGGGACATACAATGAGCAGTTCTTC.

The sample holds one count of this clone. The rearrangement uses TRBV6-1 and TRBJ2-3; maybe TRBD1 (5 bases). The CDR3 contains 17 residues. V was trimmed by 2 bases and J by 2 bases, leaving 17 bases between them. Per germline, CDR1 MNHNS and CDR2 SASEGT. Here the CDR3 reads CASSEWGGREYTDTQYF. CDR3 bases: TGTGCCAGCAGTGAATGGGGTGGCAGGGAATACACAGATACGCAGTATTTT.

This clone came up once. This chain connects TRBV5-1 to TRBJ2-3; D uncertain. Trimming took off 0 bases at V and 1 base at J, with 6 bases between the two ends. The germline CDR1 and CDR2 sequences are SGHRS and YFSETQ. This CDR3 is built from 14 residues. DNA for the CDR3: TGCGCCAGCAGCTTGGATCGTCGCACAGATACGCAGTATTTT. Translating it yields CASSLDRRTDTQYF.

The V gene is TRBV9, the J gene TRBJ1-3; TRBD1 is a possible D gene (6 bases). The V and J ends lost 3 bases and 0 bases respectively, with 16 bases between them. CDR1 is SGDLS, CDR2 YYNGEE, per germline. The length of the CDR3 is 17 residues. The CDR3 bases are TGTGCCAGCAGCGAGGCGGGGGGCGGCCCCTCTGGAAACACCATATATTTT. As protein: CASSEAGGGPSGNTIYF.

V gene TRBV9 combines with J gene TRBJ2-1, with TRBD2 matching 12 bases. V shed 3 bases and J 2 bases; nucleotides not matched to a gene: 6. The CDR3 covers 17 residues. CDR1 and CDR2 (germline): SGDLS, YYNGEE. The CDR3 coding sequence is TGTGCCAGCAGCGGATCTAGCGGGGGGGCAACCTACAATGAGCAGTTCTTC. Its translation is CASSGSSGGATYNEQFF.

The CDR3 bases are TGCGCCAGCAGCCAAGTCGGACTAGCGGAAACAACCGGGGAGCTGTTTTTT. It specifies CASSQVGLAETTGELFF. The chain uses TRBV4-1 and TRBJ2-2; 10 nucleotides align to TRBD2. The CDR3 consists of 17 residues. The germline gives CDR1 MGHRA, CDR2 YSYEKL. V lost 1 base, J lost 5 bases, and 7 bases stayed unmatched.

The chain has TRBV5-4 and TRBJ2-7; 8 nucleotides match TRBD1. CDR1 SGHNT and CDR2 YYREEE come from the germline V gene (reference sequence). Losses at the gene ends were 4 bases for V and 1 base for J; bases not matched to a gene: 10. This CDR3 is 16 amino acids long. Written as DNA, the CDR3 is TGTGCCAGCAGCACCTCGACAGGGGCCAATTCCTACGAGCAGTACTTC. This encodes CASSTSTGANSYEQYF.

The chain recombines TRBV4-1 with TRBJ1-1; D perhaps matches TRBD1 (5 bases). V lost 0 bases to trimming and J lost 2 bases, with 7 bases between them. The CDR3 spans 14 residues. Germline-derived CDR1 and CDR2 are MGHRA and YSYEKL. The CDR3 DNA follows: TGCGCCAGCAGCCAAGAACAGGTAAACACTGAAGCTTTCTTT. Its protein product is CASSQEQVNTEAFF.

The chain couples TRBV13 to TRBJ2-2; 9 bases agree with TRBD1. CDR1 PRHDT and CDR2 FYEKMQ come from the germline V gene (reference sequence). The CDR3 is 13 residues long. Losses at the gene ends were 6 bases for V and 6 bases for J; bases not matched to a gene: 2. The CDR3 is CASRGQGSGELFF. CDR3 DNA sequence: TGTGCCAGCAGGGGACAGGGATCCGGGGAGCTGTTTTTT.

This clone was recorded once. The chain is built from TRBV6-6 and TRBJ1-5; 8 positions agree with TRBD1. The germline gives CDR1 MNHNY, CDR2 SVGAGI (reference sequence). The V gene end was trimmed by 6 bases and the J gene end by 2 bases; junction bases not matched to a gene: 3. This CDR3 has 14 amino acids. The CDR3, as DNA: TGTGCCAGCAGGGGACAGGTGGGCAATCAGCCCCAGCATTTT. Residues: CASRGQVGNQPQHF.